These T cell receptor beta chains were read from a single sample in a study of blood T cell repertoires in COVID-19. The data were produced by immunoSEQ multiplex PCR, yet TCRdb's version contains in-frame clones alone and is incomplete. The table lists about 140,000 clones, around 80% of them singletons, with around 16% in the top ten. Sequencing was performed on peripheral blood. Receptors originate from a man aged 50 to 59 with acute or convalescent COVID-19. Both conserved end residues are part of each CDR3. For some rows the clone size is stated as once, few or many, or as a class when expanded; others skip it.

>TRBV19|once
CASSIATGGFTYNEQFF
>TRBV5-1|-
CASSSTGGATDTQYF
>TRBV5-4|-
CASSLGSNSETQYF
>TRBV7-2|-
CASSEPTEPYGYTF
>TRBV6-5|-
CASSWDSTANEKLFF
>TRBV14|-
CASSLRTGVGSYNEQFF
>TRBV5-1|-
CASSPRTGGNTGELFF
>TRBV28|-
CASSSPGQGEETQYF
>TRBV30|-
CAWSGTSGGADTQYF
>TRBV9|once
CASSPTLAGRRTGELFF
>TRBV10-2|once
CALCRSGGAKETQYF
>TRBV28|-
CASSLSGGGEKLFF
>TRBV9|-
CASSVVATSNTGELFF
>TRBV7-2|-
CASSGGQSLYEQYF
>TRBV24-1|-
CATSDTGGSYNEQFF
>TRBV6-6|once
CASTVGTGNYGYTF
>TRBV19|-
CASSISTGANSGNTIYF
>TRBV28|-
CASQNIHRDQPQHF
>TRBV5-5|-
CASSFGGFNEQFF
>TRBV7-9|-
CASSLTVNTEAFF
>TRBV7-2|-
CASSARGLGANVLTF
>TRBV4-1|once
CASSPDRVYSPLHF
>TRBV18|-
CASSPSPGSNYGYTF